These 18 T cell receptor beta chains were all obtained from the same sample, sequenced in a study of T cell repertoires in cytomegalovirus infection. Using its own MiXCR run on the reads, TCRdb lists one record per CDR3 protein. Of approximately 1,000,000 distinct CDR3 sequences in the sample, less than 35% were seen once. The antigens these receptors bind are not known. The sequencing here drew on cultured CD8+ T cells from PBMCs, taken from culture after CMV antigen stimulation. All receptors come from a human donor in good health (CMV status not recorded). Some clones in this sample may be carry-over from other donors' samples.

This chain's CDR3 is CASAPGDRYEQYV. The CDR3 DNA is TGTGCCAGCGCCCCAGGGGATAGATACGAGCAGTACGTC. The chain couples TRBV6-5 to TRBJ2-7; D is perhaps TRBD1 (6 bases). Per the germline V gene, CDR1 is MNHEY and CDR2 is SVGAGI. Trimming removed 8 bases from V and 4 bases from J, with 15 bases in between. The CDR3 contains 13 residues.

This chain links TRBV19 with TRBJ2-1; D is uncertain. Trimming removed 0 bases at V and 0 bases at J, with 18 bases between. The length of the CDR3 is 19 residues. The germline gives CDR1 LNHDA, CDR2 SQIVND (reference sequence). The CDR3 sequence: CASSIDRAAPQSSYNEQFF. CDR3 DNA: TGTGCCAGTAGTATAGATCGGGCGGCGCCGCAGAGCTCCTACAATGAGCAGTTCTTC.

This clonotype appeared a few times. CDR3: CASGTGGAGGYTF. The CDR3 DNA reads as TGTGCCAGCGGGACGGGGGGCGCCGGTGGCTACACCTTC. The V call is TRBV2, the J call TRBJ1-2, with a possible D match to TRBD1 (6 bases). Trimming cost V 8 bases and J 7 bases, with 17 bases left between them. This CDR3 has 13 amino acids. Germline V CDR1 and CDR2: SNHLY, FYNNEI.

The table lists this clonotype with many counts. The chain's CDR3 is CASSTYRDSNEKLFF. The CDR3 bases are TGTGCCAGCAGCACCTATCGGGACAGTAATGAAAAACTGTTTTTT. J is TRBJ1-4 and V is TRBV7-4, with 7 bases aligning to TRBD1. V trimming: 5 bases; J trimming: 4 bases; junction bases outside the gene matches: 7. The CDR3 is 15 residues long. CDR1 is SGHVT and CDR2 is SQSDAQ in the germline V gene.

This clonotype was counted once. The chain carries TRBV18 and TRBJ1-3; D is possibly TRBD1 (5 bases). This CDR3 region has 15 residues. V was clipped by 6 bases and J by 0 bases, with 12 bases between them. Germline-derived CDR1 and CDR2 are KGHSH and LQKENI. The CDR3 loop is CASSGDRSSGNTIYF. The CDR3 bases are TGTGCCAGCTCGGGGGACCGGAGCTCTGGAAACACCATATATTTT.

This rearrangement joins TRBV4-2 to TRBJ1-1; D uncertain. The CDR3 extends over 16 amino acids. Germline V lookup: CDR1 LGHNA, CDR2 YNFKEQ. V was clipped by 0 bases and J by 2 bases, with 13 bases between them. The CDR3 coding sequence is TGTGCCAGCAGCCAAGAGGGCGAACACCCCAACACTGAAGCTTTCTTT. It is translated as CASSQEGEHPNTEAFF.

The CDR3 DNA reads TGTGCCAGCAGCGGGGGAATTTACAATGAGCAGTTCTTC. Its protein is CASSGGIYNEQFF. The V call is TRBV27, the J call TRBJ2-1, with a tentative D call TRBD2 (6 bases). The CDR3 totals 13 residues. Germline V CDR1 and CDR2: MNHEY, SMNVEV (reference sequence). With 6 bases removed from V and 4 bases from J, the gap between germline ends came to 10 bases.

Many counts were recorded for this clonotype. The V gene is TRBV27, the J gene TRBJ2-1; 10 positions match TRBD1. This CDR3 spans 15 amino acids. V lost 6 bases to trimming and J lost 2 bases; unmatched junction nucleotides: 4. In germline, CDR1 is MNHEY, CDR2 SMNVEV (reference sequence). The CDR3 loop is CASSFGTGAYNEQFF. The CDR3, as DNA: TGTGCCAGCAGCTTCGGGACAGGGGCCTACAATGAGCAGTTCTTC.

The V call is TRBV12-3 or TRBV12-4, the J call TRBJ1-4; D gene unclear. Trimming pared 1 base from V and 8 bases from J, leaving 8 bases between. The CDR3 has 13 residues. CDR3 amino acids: CASSLVSREKLFF. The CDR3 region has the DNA TGTGCCAGCAGTTTAGTAAGCCGGGAAAAACTGTTTTTT.

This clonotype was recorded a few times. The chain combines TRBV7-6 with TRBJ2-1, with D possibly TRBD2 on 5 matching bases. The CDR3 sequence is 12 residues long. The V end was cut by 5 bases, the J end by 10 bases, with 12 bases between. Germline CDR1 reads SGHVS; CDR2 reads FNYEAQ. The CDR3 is CASSHRRKEQFF. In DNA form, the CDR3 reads TGTGCCAGCAGCCATAGGAGGAAGGAGCAGTTCTTC.

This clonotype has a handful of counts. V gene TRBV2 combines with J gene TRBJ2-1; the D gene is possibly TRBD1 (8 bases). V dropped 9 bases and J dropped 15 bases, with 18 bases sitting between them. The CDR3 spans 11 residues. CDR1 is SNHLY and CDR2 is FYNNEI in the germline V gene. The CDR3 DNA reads TGTGCCAGGGGGGGGACAGGAGGGTTGTTCTTC. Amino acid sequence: CARGGTGGLFF. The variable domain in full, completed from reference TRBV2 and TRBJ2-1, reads EPEVTQTPSHQVTQMGQEVILRCVPISNHLYFYWYRQILGQKVEFLVSFYNNEISEKSEIFDDQFSVERPDGSNFTLKIRSTKLEDSAMYFCARGGTGGLFFGPGTRLTVL.

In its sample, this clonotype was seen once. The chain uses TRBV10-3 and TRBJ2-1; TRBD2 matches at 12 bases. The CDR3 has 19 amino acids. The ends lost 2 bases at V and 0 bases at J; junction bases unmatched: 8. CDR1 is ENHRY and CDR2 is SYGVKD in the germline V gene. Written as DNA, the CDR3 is TGTGCCATCAGTGAGATACTAGCGGGGGGTCCTAGCTCCTACAATGAGCAGTTCTTC. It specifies CAISEILAGGPSSYNEQFF.

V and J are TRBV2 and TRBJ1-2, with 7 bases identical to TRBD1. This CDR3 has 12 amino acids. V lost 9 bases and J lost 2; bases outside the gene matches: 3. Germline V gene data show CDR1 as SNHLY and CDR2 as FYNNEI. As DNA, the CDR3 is TGTGCCAGTCCGGGACAGAACTATGGCTACACCTTC. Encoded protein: CASPGQNYGYTF.

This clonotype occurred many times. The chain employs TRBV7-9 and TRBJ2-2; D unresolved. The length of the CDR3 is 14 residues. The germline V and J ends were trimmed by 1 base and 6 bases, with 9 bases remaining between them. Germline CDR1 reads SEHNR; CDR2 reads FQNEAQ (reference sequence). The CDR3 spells CASSLVGGPGELFF. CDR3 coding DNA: TGTGCCAGCAGCTTAGTTGGTGGCCCCGGGGAGCTGTTTTTT.

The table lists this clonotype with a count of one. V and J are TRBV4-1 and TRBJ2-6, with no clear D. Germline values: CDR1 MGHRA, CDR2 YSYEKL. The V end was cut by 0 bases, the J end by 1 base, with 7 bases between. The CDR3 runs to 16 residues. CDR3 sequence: CASSQDPYSGANVLTF. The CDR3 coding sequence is TGCGCCAGCAGCCAAGATCCTTATTCTGGGGCCAACGTCCTGACTTTC.

CDR3 nucleotide sequence: TGTGTCAGCAGCCTAGCGGACAGGGGCTGGACCGGGGAGCTGTTTTTT. Its protein product is CVSSLADRGWTGELFF. V gene TRBV5-3 combines with J gene TRBJ2-2; the match to TRBD1 covers 9 bases. TRBV5-3 counts as an open reading frame of uncertain function. The CDR3 has 16 residues.

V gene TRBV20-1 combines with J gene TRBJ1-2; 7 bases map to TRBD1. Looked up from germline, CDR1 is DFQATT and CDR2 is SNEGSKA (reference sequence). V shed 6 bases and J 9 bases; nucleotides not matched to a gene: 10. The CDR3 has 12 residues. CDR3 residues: CSAETGYRSYTF. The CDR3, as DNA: TGCAGTGCCGAGACAGGGTATCGTAGCTACACCTTC.

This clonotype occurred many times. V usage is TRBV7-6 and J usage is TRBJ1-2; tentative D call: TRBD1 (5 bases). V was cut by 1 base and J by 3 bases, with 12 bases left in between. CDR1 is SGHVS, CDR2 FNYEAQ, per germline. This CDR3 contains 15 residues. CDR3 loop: CASSLGDGGYYGYTF. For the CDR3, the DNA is TGTGCCAGCAGCTTAGGGGACGGGGGGTACTATGGCTACACCTTC.